The present T cell receptor (beta chain) was sequenced within a study of cytomegalovirus exposure and HLA in healthy donors. Primers for the PCR totalled 60 Vbeta and 13 Jbeta. Here immunoSEQ multiplex PCR was the method, and the copy in TCRdb shows in-frame clones only, minus some. The sample records approximately 150,000 clones, around a tenth being singletons. V lost 4 bases to trimming and J lost 1 base, with 12 bases between them. Germline lookup yields CDR1 SGHKS and CDR2 YYEKEE (reference sequence). The CDR3 loop spans 15 amino acids. This clone was counted a single time. Its antigen is as yet unknown. Broader study findings: Later on, an analysis showed TCR association rates differing by HLA locus, with DRB1 the most and HLA-C the fewest. 16,951 TCR beta sequences were associated with HLA alleles at 0.05 false discovery rate in a later analysis.

Sequencing was done on a sample of PBMCs. The sequence derives from a male donor in good health and CMV-seronegative. The V gene is TRBV5-5, the J gene TRBJ2-1; TRBD2 might be the D (6 bases). Here the CDR3 DNA reads TGTGCCAGCAGCCCAATCGCGGGGTCCTACAATGAGCAGTTCTTC. Residues: CASSPIAGSYNEQFF.